Listed below are T cell receptor beta chains from one sample, sequenced in a study of blood T cell repertoires in COVID-19. The repertoire was sequenced with immunoSEQ multiplex PCR; TCRdb's copy has only in-frame clones and lacks some. Among some 150,000 clones listed, more than 80% were seen once. Specimen: peripheral blood. The receptor source for this set is a man in his sixties or seventies with acute or convalescent COVID-19. CDR3s include the opening cysteine and the closing phenylalanine or tryptophan. D genes are given only for firm matches.

J gene,D gene,V gene,CDR3 protein
TRBJ2-3,TRBD1,TRBV11-2,CASSKTGVKVDTQYF
TRBJ1-1,NA,TRBV13,CASSRYYNGNTEAFF
TRBJ2-5,TRBD1,TRBV12-3/TRBV12-4,CASGGTGRTCYF
TRBJ2-1,TRBD2,TRBV9,CASGAGGPNNEQFF
TRBJ1-1,NA,TRBV28,CASSSSPRAAFF
TRBJ1-5,NA,TRBV19,CASSMSSNQPQHF
TRBJ1-3,NA,TRBV2,CASRMTDAGNTIYF
TRBJ1-5,NA,TRBV18,CASSPGRAEDQPQHF
TRBJ2-1,TRBD2,TRBV3-1/TRBV3-2,CASSQEGRGDYNEQFF
TRBJ1-2,NA,TRBV5-1,CASSLEVTRGNYGYTF
TRBJ1-2,NA,TRBV27,CASSSGIGYTF
TRBJ2-7,TRBD1,TRBV7-8,CASSSDRGYEQYF
TRBJ1-5,NA,TRBV2,CASSEEGGAGLQPQHF
TRBJ1-2,NA,TRBV20-1,CSASRGGGYTF
TRBJ2-7,NA,TRBV7-2,CASSLTGFYEQYF
TRBJ2-3,TRBD2,TRBV9,CASSVVSGSADTQYF
TRBJ1-1,TRBD1,TRBV5-1,CASRNLVGTGVGNTEAFF
TRBJ1-5,TRBD1,TRBV6-5,CASSKGGYQPQHF
TRBJ2-7,NA,TRBV6-5,CASSLTRSDSYEQYF
TRBJ1-5,NA,TRBV12-3/TRBV12-4,CASSPGFGEPQHF
TRBJ1-4,NA,TRBV7-2,CASSLGRGGEKLFF
TRBJ2-7,TRBD1,TRBV5-6,CASSLFPGQGLYEQYF
TRBJ2-1,TRBD2,TRBV5-4,CASSTRAGGTFDEQFF
TRBJ1-5,TRBD1,TRBV19,CASSDRGRQPQHF
TRBJ1-5,TRBD1,TRBV20-1,CSASRQGMVNQPQHF
TRBJ1-1,NA,TRBV9,CASSAGVGVEAFF
TRBJ2-4,TRBD1,TRBV18,CASSPRTGTGGYAKNIQYF
TRBJ1-5,NA,TRBV29-1,CSVGGGGNQPQHF
TRBJ2-2,TRBD1,TRBV2,CASRTGMAGELFF
TRBJ1-1,NA,TRBV4-2,CASKGWAGGVNTEAFF
TRBJ2-3,NA,TRBV6-5,CASSPLKAVTDTQYF
TRBJ2-1,TRBD2,TRBV28,CASSFGGLAGVGYNEQFF
TRBJ2-3,TRBD2,TRBV7-8,CASSLVAGRSTDTQYF
TRBJ1-1,TRBD1,TRBV19,CASSSGQVLEAFF
TRBJ1-1,NA,TRBV7-3,CASSFGRNTEAFF
TRBJ1-6,NA,TRBV6-5,CASRNYRESNSPLHF
TRBJ1-2,TRBD1,TRBV30,CAWSGGTGGNGYTF
TRBJ2-7,TRBD1,TRBV6-5,CASSSGQDYEQYF
TRBJ2-5,NA,TRBV5-1,CASSQRTKGETQYF
TRBJ2-1,TRBD2,TRBV11-2,CASRPRLAGGTPYNEQFF
TRBJ1-1,TRBD1,TRBV24-1,CATSEGTGYTEAFF
TRBJ2-1,TRBD2,TRBV6-1,CASSETGGAGGNNEQFF
TRBJ2-6,TRBD1,TRBV28,CASSLWGQGGSGANVLTF
TRBJ1-6,TRBD1,TRBV6-1,CASSEAKGAGWNSPLHF
TRBJ1-4,TRBD1,TRBV15,CATSRDWVRQGGEKLFF
TRBJ2-3,NA,TRBV21-1,CASSQQPPGSGADTQYF
TRBJ1-5,NA,TRBV2,CASSEALNGGSNQPQHF
TRBJ1-1,TRBD1,TRBV5-4,CASSLSPGQGITEAFF
TRBJ2-1,TRBD1,TRBV2,CASSEARQGAGEQFF
TRBJ2-1,TRBD2,TRBV11-2,CASSPTVGGGRNEQFF
TRBJ2-2,TRBD2,TRBV19,CASSMVAGAVGELFF
TRBJ2-7,TRBD2,TRBV3-1/TRBV3-2,CASSQTSVTYEQYF
TRBJ2-7,NA,TRBV21-1,CASQTGRGLYEQYF